This passage covers 9 T cell receptor beta chains from one sample sequenced in a study of shared T cell receptors in the human thymus (dated by TCRdb to 2020 to 2023). Library method: the immunoSEQ multiplex PCR assay. TCRdb holds this immuneACCESS table with in-frame rearrangements only. Some clones are missing; in checked studies, unresolved V genes explain under half, and the rest has no known cause. The sample has 600,000 or so clones on record, more than 75% of them singletons. The ten largest clones represent more than 0.009% of the sample. These data also featured in a second study, about human thymus T cells.

The sequencing sample was made of thymocytes. These receptors came from a boy in the first two years of life with a congenital heart defect. Donor details come from another sample of the same person, matched by shared clones.

The J gene is TRBJ1-1, the V gene TRBV27, with no clear D. The germline V and J ends were trimmed by 8 bases and 0 bases, with 28 bases remaining between them. The CDR3 sequence is 19 residues long. CDR1 is MNHEY and CDR2 is SMNVEV in the germline V gene (reference sequence). The CDR3 nucleotides read TGTGCCAGCGGAAATAAACTCAAAGGCCTCGCGGCCATGAACACTGAAGCTTTCTTT. Translated: CASGNKLKGLAAMNTEAFF.

V usage is TRBV20-1 and J usage is TRBJ2-1, with D possibly matching TRBD2 (5 bases). Trimming pared 7 bases from V and 7 bases from J, leaving 11 bases between. The CDR3 spans 11 residues. Per germline, CDR1 DFQATT and CDR2 SNEGSKA (reference sequence). The CDR3 reads CSGRSGNEQFF. CDR3 coding DNA: TGCAGTGGCCGATCGGGGAATGAGCAGTTCTTC.

This chain uses TRBV18 with TRBJ1-1, with TRBD1 matching 8 bases. CDR1 KGHSH and CDR2 LQKENI come from the germline V gene. This CDR3 contains 16 residues. After removal of 3 bases from V and 4 bases from J, the junction contained 10 bases not matched to a gene. The DNA for the CDR3 is TGTGCCAGCTCACCTGCGCTGGACAGGGAGGGCACTGAAGCTTTCTTT. This encodes CASSPALDREGTEAFF.

J is TRBJ2-3 and V is TRBV10-1; 9 positions match TRBD2. The CDR3 sequence is 16 residues long. V trimming: 9 bases; J trimming: 5 bases; junction bases outside the gene matches: 15. Germline V gives CDR1 WNHNN, CDR2 SYGVQD (reference sequence). The CDR3 sequence: CASSKGGRAGGDTQYF. The CDR3 DNA reads TGCGCCAGTTCAAAGGGCGGGAGGGCCGGTGGAGATACGCAGTATTTT.

This sequence joins TRBV19 and TRBJ1-2; 9 bases agree with TRBD1. Trimming cost V 6 bases and J 3 bases; bases outside gene matches: 14. Per the germline V gene, CDR1 is LNHDA and CDR2 is SQIVND (reference sequence). This CDR3 has 17 residues. The CDR3 is CASSGVGDRAYHYGYTF. CDR3 sequence (DNA): TGTGCCAGTAGCGGGGTTGGGGACAGGGCGTATCACTATGGCTACACCTTC.

The CDR3 DNA reads TGTGCCAGCAGCTTGGGACTCGTGTGGGGTGGTCAAGAGACCCAGTACTTC. Amino acid sequence: CASSLGLVWGGQETQYF. The chain couples TRBV7-9 to TRBJ2-5; possibly TRBD2 for D (6 bases). Germline assignment: CDR1 SEHNR and CDR2 FQNEAQ (reference sequence). Trimming removed 3 bases from V and 2 bases from J, with 19 bases in between. The CDR3 consists of 17 residues.

The chain is built from TRBV19 and TRBJ2-6, with a possible D match to TRBD1 (6 bases). CDR1 LNHDA and CDR2 SQIVND come from the germline V gene (reference sequence). V was pared by 4 bases and J by 1 base, with 17 bases between. The CDR3 has 18 residues. CDR3 bases: TGTGCCAGTAGTACCAAGGGACACTCCGAGTCTGGGGCCAACGTCCTGACTTTC. Translating it yields CASSTKGHSESGANVLTF.

The J gene is TRBJ2-7, the V gene TRBV30; the D gene is possibly TRBD2 (6 bases). Trimming pared 1 base from V and 4 bases from J, leaving 20 bases between. Germline V gene lookup returns CDR1 GTSNPN and CDR2 SVGIG (reference sequence). CDR3 length equals 16 residues. The CDR3 sequence is CAWSDPLGGNRYEQYF. CDR3 DNA: TGTGCCTGGAGTGACCCCCTGGGCGGGAATCGATACGAGCAGTACTTC.

The chain carries TRBV19 and TRBJ1-2; a weak D match, TRBD1 (6 bases). This CDR3 contains 16 residues. The germline gives CDR1 LNHDA, CDR2 SQIVND (reference sequence). The V and J ends lost 4 bases and 0 bases respectively, with 15 bases between them. DNA for the CDR3: TGTGCCAGTAGTAGCACGCCAGGGACACCTAACTATGGCTACACCTTC. Translated: CASSSTPGTPNYGYTF.